This T cell receptor (beta chain) derives from a study of T cells after yellow fever vaccination. The study's findings and limits: The CD4 and CD8 compartments had a small share of their clonotypes in common. Bulk-population clonotypes that are abundant could appear as contaminants in FACS-sorted repertoires. Peaking on day 5 versus 15, the secondary response was faster but weaker.

There are many counts of this clonotype. Its antigen is as yet unknown. Germline V lookup: CDR1 SGHRS, CDR2 YFSETQ. This CDR3 is 15 amino acids long. With 0 bases removed from V and 6 bases from J, the gap between germline ends came to 13 bases. TCR cDNA, made by 5'RACE template switching, carried an added universal primer site and UMIs. In TCRdb, the 5' RACE reads were re-called with MiXCR into one record per CDR3 protein. The sample lists about 320,000 distinct CDR3 sequences; 3.5% to 4.5% were seen once. The rearrangement links TRBV5-1 to TRBJ2-1, with D possibly being TRBD1 or TRBD2 (5 bases each). The sequences come from PBMCs, collected 15 days after the yellow fever booster vaccination. The receptor was derived from a man aged 18 to 29 who received the YFV17D yellow fever vaccine. CDR3 DNA: TGCGCCAGCAGCTTGGTCCAGGGAGAGCGCAATGAGCAGTTCTTC. Protein product: CASSLVQGERNEQFF.